A selection of T cell receptor beta chains follows, all from one sample in a study of cytotoxic CD8 clonotypes in ibrutinib-treated CLL. Sequencing used immunoSEQ multiplex PCR; TCRdb keeps in-frame clones, though not all of them. The data contain more than 15,000 clones, 81% of them singletons. The sample consisted of PBMCs, taken before ibrutinib treatment. Receptors were obtained from a human donor with chronic lymphocytic leukemia. Each CDR3 is given with its conserved first and last residue. The D gene is left open where the match is weak. A row's size may be missing; if present it is once, few, many or a size class.

cdr3_aa: CATQLAGGNSYEQYF
cdr3_nt: TGTGCCACCCAGCTAGCGGGAGGGAACTCCTACGAGCAGTACTTC
clone_size: NA
j_call: TRBJ2-7
v_call: TRBV7-9
d_call: TRBD2

cdr3_aa: CASSLAGGFSDTQYF
cdr3_nt: TGTGCCAGCAGTCTAGCGGGAGGGTTTTCAGATACGCAGTATTTT
clone_size: NA
j_call: TRBJ2-3
v_call: TRBV28
d_call: TRBD2

cdr3_aa: CASSYPDTPYGYTF
cdr3_nt: TGTGCCAGCAGTTACCCAGATACCCCCTATGGCTACACCTTC
clone_size: once
j_call: TRBJ1-2
v_call: TRBV6-6
d_call: NA

cdr3_aa: CASSVPGQGNTEAFF
cdr3_nt: TGTGCCAGCAGCGTACCGGGACAAGGGAACACTGAAGCTTTCTTT
clone_size: once
j_call: TRBJ1-1
v_call: TRBV28
d_call: NA

cdr3_aa: CASSFGHSTDTQYF
cdr3_nt: TGCGCCAGCAGCTTCGGACATAGCACAGATACGCAGTATTTT
clone_size: NA
j_call: TRBJ2-3
v_call: TRBV5-1
d_call: NA

cdr3_aa: CASSGLGQRETQYF
cdr3_nt: TGTGCCAGCAGCGGTTTGGGACAGCGGGAGACCCAGTACTTC
clone_size: once
j_call: TRBJ2-5
v_call: TRBV9
d_call: TRBD1

cdr3_aa: CASSLAPPNTEAFF
cdr3_nt: TGTGCCAGCAGCTTAGCCCCACCGAACACTGAAGCTTTCTTT
clone_size: NA
j_call: TRBJ1-1
v_call: TRBV7-9
d_call: NA

cdr3_aa: CASSLYTLLRNNEQFF
cdr3_nt: TGTGCCAGCAGCTTATATACCCTTCTCAGAAACAATGAGCAGTTCTTC
clone_size: NA
j_call: TRBJ2-1
v_call: TRBV7-2
d_call: NA

cdr3_aa: CAILTSGGEQYF
cdr3_nt: TGTGCCATCCTCACTAGCGGAGGGGAGCAGTACTTC
clone_size: NA
j_call: TRBJ2-7
v_call: TRBV6-5
d_call: TRBD2

cdr3_aa: CASSIARDYEQYF
cdr3_nt: TGTGCCAGTAGTATAGCCCGGGACTACGAGCAGTACTTC
clone_size: NA
j_call: TRBJ2-7
v_call: TRBV19
d_call: NA

cdr3_aa: CASSSLLIAGGSGELFF
cdr3_nt: TGTGCCAGCAGTTCCCTTCTGATAGCGGGAGGGTCCGGGGAGCTGTTTTTT
clone_size: NA
j_call: TRBJ2-2
v_call: TRBV27
d_call: TRBD2

cdr3_aa: CASSVSPGDEAFF
cdr3_nt: TGTGCCAGCAGCGTGTCACCAGGGGATGAAGCTTTCTTT
clone_size: NA
j_call: TRBJ1-1
v_call: TRBV9
d_call: NA

cdr3_aa: CASSSEEVSGTQYF
cdr3_nt: TGTGCCAGCAGCTCCGAGGAGGTTTCGGGTACGCAGTATTTT
clone_size: NA
j_call: TRBJ2-3
v_call: TRBV7-9
d_call: NA

cdr3_aa: CSVEEGAGGGYTF
cdr3_nt: TGCAGCGTTGAAGAGGGGGCAGGAGGCGGCTACACCTTC
clone_size: NA
j_call: TRBJ1-2
v_call: TRBV29-1
d_call: NA

cdr3_aa: CASSFGQRADGYTF
cdr3_nt: TGTGCCAGCAGCTTCGGACAGCGAGCGGATGGCTACACCTTC
clone_size: NA
j_call: TRBJ1-2
v_call: TRBV5-4
d_call: NA

cdr3_aa: CASSSNQPQHF
cdr3_nt: TGTGCCAGCAGCTCTAATCAGCCCCAGCATTTT
clone_size: NA
j_call: TRBJ1-5
v_call: TRBV5-8
d_call: NA

cdr3_aa: CSVVRGTLQYF
cdr3_nt: TGCAGCGTTGTTAGAGGGACATTGCAGTACTTC
clone_size: NA
j_call: TRBJ2-7
v_call: TRBV29-1
d_call: NA

cdr3_aa: CASSFAPSNGYTF
cdr3_nt: TGTGCCAGCAGCTTCGCGCCTTCGAATGGCTACACCTTC
clone_size: NA
j_call: TRBJ1-2
v_call: TRBV11-1
d_call: NA

cdr3_aa: CASSPPDSSTDTQYF
cdr3_nt: TGTGCCAGCAGCCCCCCGGACTCTAGCACAGATACGCAGTATTTT
clone_size: NA
j_call: TRBJ2-3
v_call: TRBV7-3
d_call: NA

cdr3_aa: CASSLWGTGPNQPQHF
cdr3_nt: TGTGCCAGCAGCCTATGGGGGACAGGTCCCAATCAGCCCCAGCATTTT
clone_size: NA
j_call: TRBJ1-5
v_call: TRBV27
d_call: TRBD1

cdr3_aa: CASSLPGSRTNEKLFF
cdr3_nt: TGTGCCAGCAGCTTGCCAGGAAGTAGGACTAATGAAAAACTGTTTTTT
clone_size: NA
j_call: TRBJ1-4
v_call: TRBV5-8
d_call: NA

cdr3_aa: CSAGQGASYEQYF
cdr3_nt: TGCAGCGCGGGACAGGGGGCGTCCTACGAGCAGTACTTC
clone_size: NA
j_call: TRBJ2-7
v_call: TRBV29-1
d_call: TRBD1

cdr3_aa: CASSLRTGGRQPQHF
cdr3_nt: TGTGCCAGCAGCCTAAGGACAGGGGGCAGGCAGCCCCAGCATTTT
clone_size: NA
j_call: TRBJ1-5
v_call: TRBV7-2
d_call: TRBD1

cdr3_aa: CASSPAGGPTYEQYF
cdr3_nt: TGTGCCAGCAGCCCAGCGGGAGGGCCGACCTACGAGCAGTACTTC
clone_size: NA
j_call: TRBJ2-7
v_call: TRBV11-3
d_call: TRBD2

cdr3_aa: CASSPVFGDSSYNEQFF
cdr3_nt: TGCGCCAGCAGCCCGGTCTTTGGGGATAGCTCCTACAATGAGCAGTTCTTC
clone_size: NA
j_call: TRBJ2-1
v_call: TRBV4-3
d_call: NA

cdr3_aa: CASNQPWENPHYEQYF
cdr3_nt: TGTGCCAGCAATCAGCCCTGGGAGAACCCCCACTACGAGCAGTACTTC
clone_size: NA
j_call: TRBJ2-7
v_call: TRBV2
d_call: NA

cdr3_aa: CSVAPGLAGVRDTQYF
cdr3_nt: TGCAGCGTTGCTCCGGGACTAGCGGGAGTCAGGGATACGCAGTATTTT
clone_size: NA
j_call: TRBJ2-3
v_call: TRBV29-1
d_call: TRBD2

cdr3_aa: CAWSAAVLVEGNTEAFF
cdr3_nt: TGTGCCTGGAGTGCGGCAGTCTTGGTGGAAGGGAACACTGAAGCTTTCTTT
clone_size: NA
j_call: TRBJ1-1
v_call: TRBV30
d_call: NA

cdr3_aa: CASSQVGTGANVLTF
cdr3_nt: TGTGCCAGCAGCCAAGTAGGGACTGGGGCCAACGTCCTGACTTTC
clone_size: NA
j_call: TRBJ2-6
v_call: TRBV14
d_call: NA